Below are 17 T cell receptor beta chains sequenced from a single sample in a study of CD8 T cells in ankylosing spondylitis. TCRdb fed the 5' RACE reads into MiXCR, producing one record per CDR3 protein. The table has about 5,700 distinct CDR3 sequences, under 2.5% seen once; the top ten hold 50% to 65%. The material sequenced was blood, either unsorted or a sorted T cell fraction (not recorded which). The receptor set was obtained from a male donor with ankylosing spondylitis or in good health (not recorded which).

This clonotype was recorded at least ten times. V and J are TRBV9 and TRBJ2-2; possible D gene TRBD2, 6 bases. This CDR3 comprises 15 residues. The V gene lost 3 bases and the J gene lost 3 bases, with 12 bases spanning the gap. CDR1 is SGDLS and CDR2 is YYNGEE in the germline V gene. The CDR3 DNA follows: TGTGCCAGCAGCGGGTACGGGAGTTACACCGGGGAGCTGTTTTTT. This codes for CASSGYGSYTGELFF.

This clonotype was recorded many times. CDR3 sequence reads: CASSVRSGRAGNEQFF. In DNA, the CDR3 is TGTGCCAGCAGCGTAAGGAGCGGGAGGGCCGGGAATGAGCAGTTCTTC. The V and J genes are TRBV9 and TRBJ2-1; the match to TRBD2 covers 10 bases. Germline V lookup: CDR1 SGDLS, CDR2 YYNGEE. The CDR3 is 16 amino acids. With 1 base clipped from V and 7 bases from J, the junction kept 8 bases outside the gene matches.

This clonotype has a count of ten or more. J is TRBJ2-7 and V is TRBV9; 9 bases fit TRBD1. Unmatched junction bases numbered 8, after V lost 2 bases and J lost 2 bases. Looked up from germline, CDR1 is SGDLS and CDR2 is YYNGEE. This CDR3 has 16 amino acids. The CDR3 loop is CASSVTDRGGPYEQYF. In nucleotides, the CDR3 is TGTGCCAGCAGCGTGACGGACAGGGGTGGACCCTACGAGCAGTACTTC. Full variable domain (rest looked up from reference TRBV9 and TRBJ2-7): DSGVTQTPKHLITATGQRVTLRCSPRSGDLSVYWYQQSLDQGLQFLIQYYNGEERAKGNILERFSAQQFPDLHSELNLSSLELGDSALYFCASSVTDRGGPYEQYFGPGTRLTVT.

The chain recombines TRBV9 with TRBJ2-7, with 7 bases that match TRBD2. The V segment lost 2 bases and the J segment 3 bases; nucleotides outside the gene matches: 8. Germline V gives CDR1 SGDLS, CDR2 YYNGEE. The CDR3 is made up of 15 amino acids. This CDR3 is CASSVRAGVNYEQYF. In nucleotides, the CDR3 is TGTGCCAGCAGCGTTCGTGCGGGAGTAAACTACGAGCAGTACTTC. The complete variable domain, with remaining parts taken from reference TRBV9 and TRBJ2-7, reads DSGVTQTPKHLITATGQRVTLRCSPRSGDLSVYWYQQSLDQGLQFLIQYYNGEERAKGNILERFSAQQFPDLHSELNLSSLELGDSALYFCASSVRAGVNYEQYFGPGTRLTVT.

This clonotype was seen at least ten times. The chain couples TRBV9 to TRBJ2-7, with a tentative D call TRBD2 (5 bases). CDR1 is SGDLS and CDR2 is YYNGEE in the germline V gene. This CDR3 is built from 14 residues. V was trimmed by 4 bases and J by 5 bases, leaving 16 bases between them. Here the CDR3 reads CASSPSGLRDEQYF. The CDR3 nucleotides are TGTGCCAGCAGCCCCTCGGGGTTGAGGGACGAGCAGTACTTC.

This clonotype was seen ten or more times. CDR3 bases: TGTGCCAGCAGCGTAGGGGGTACAGACAATGAGCAGTTCTTC. Protein sequence: CASSVGGTDNEQFF. The chain combines TRBV9 with TRBJ2-1; D unclear. The CDR3 covers 14 residues. With 0 bases removed from V and 5 bases from J, the gap between germline ends came to 9 bases. In germline, CDR1 is SGDLS, CDR2 YYNGEE.

This clonotype appeared many times. The chain joins TRBV9 to TRBJ1-1, with 12 bases fitting TRBD1. The germline V gene encodes CDR1 SGDLS and CDR2 YYNGEE. The CDR3 is 17 amino acids. J gave up 3 bases and V 7 bases, and 13 bases lay outside the gene matches. The CDR3 DNA reads TGTGCCAGCGCCCCGGGACAGGGGGCGGGGTTGGACACTGAAGCTTTCTTT. Its translation is CASAPGQGAGLDTEAFF.

This clonotype was found many times. The chain carries TRBV9 and TRBJ2-7; possible D gene TRBD2, 5 bases. The V end lost 3 bases, the J end lost 0 bases, and 19 bases lay between the germline ends. This CDR3 spans 17 amino acids. Germline assignment: CDR1 SGDLS and CDR2 YYNGEE. The CDR3 protein is CASSGPPAGKSSYEQYF. CDR3 DNA: TGTGCCAGCAGCGGCCCCCCCGCCGGGAAAAGCTCCTACGAGCAGTACTTC.

J is TRBJ2-7 and V is TRBV9, with 13 bases aligning to TRBD2. CDR1 is SGDLS and CDR2 is YYNGEE in the germline V gene. The CDR3 has 16 residues. Losses at the gene ends were 3 bases for V and 9 bases for J; bases not matched to a gene: 12. Here the CDR3 DNA reads TGTGCCAGCAGCGCCAAACCTACTAGCGGGAGGGCCTGGCAGTACTTC. Translating it yields CASSAKPTSGRAWQYF.

This clonotype was recorded many times. J is TRBJ2-7 and V is TRBV9; weak D call: TRBD2 (6 bases). The germline V gene has CDR1 SGDLS and CDR2 YYNGEE. The CDR3 sequence is 15 residues long. V lost 0 bases and J lost 3, with 13 bases in between. The CDR3 is CASSVEPGAIYEQYF. The CDR3 DNA reads as TGTGCCAGCAGCGTAGAACCGGGAGCGATCTACGAGCAGTACTTC.

This clonotype was seen ten or more times. This chain joins TRBV9 and TRBJ2-3; 11 nucleotides line up with TRBD2. Trimming at V came to 1 base and at J to 0 bases, leaving 7 bases not matched to a gene. This CDR3 is built from 18 residues. Germline CDR1 is SGDLS and CDR2 is YYNGEE. As DNA, the CDR3 is TGTGCCAGCAGCGTAACGCCGGCTAGCGGGGGGAGCACAGATACGCAGTATTTT. This encodes CASSVTPASGGSTDTQYF.

Ten or more counts support this clonotype. The rearrangement joins TRBV9 to TRBJ2-1; tentative D call: TRBD1 (6 bases). CDR1 SGDLS and CDR2 YYNGEE come from the germline V gene. Deletions cut 0 bases from V and 15 bases from J, with 25 bases between. This CDR3 comprises 16 residues. CDR3 bases: TGTGCCAGCAGCGTAGTCACAGGGACAACGCTCGGAACGCTGTTCTTC. Its translation is CASSVVTGTTLGTLFF.

This clonotype occurred many times. The chain is built from TRBV9 and TRBJ2-7, with 9 bases matching TRBD2. V gave up 4 bases and J gave up 3 bases; unmatched junction bases: 8. The germline V gene encodes CDR1 SGDLS and CDR2 YYNGEE. The CDR3 is 15 amino acids. This chain's CDR3 is CASSSTTSGLYEQYF. The CDR3 coding sequence is TGTGCCAGCAGCTCAACGACTAGCGGTCTCTACGAGCAGTACTTC.

In its sample, this clonotype was seen many times. This sequence joins TRBV9 and TRBJ2-3; no firm D call. The CDR3 runs 16 residues. Trimming removed 4 bases at V and 2 bases at J, with 17 bases between. Germline CDR1 SGDLS, CDR2 YYNGEE. The CDR3 sequence is CASSPEIGGSTDTQYF. CDR3 nucleotide sequence: TGTGCCAGCAGCCCTGAGATTGGCGGTTCCACAGATACGCAGTATTTT.

This clonotype was observed many times. The chain is built from TRBV9 and TRBJ2-3; D could derive from TRBD1 or TRBD2 (5 bases each). The V end was cut by 4 bases, the J end by 4 bases, with 13 bases between. This CDR3 is 14 amino acids long. Germline-derived CDR1 and CDR2 are SGDLS and YYNGEE. The CDR3 DNA sequence: TGTGCCAGCAGCCCTTTCGGGGCCCCAGATACGCAGTATTTT. It yields the protein CASSPFGAPDTQYF. Full variable domain (remainder filled in from reference TRBV9 and TRBJ2-3): DSGVTQTPKHLITATGQRVTLRCSPRSGDLSVYWYQQSLDQGLQFLIQYYNGEERAKGNILERFSAQQFPDLHSELNLSSLELGDSALYFCASSPFGAPDTQYFGPGTRLTVL.

At least ten counts were recorded for this clonotype. V gene TRBV9 combines with J gene TRBJ1-2, with 10 bases fitting TRBD1. V trimming: 0 bases; J trimming: 6 bases; junction bases outside the gene matches: 5. Germline-derived CDR1 and CDR2 are SGDLS and YYNGEE. The CDR3 covers 15 residues. The CDR3: CASSVATDRGNGYTF. CDR3 nucleotide sequence: TGTGCCAGCAGCGTAGCTACGGACAGGGGGAATGGCTACACCTTC.

This clonotype was seen repeatedly, ten times or more. The chain has TRBV9 and TRBJ2-3; D is ambiguous. Germline V lookup: CDR1 SGDLS, CDR2 YYNGEE. The CDR3 is 15 residues long. Trimming took 0 bases from V and 0 from J, leaving 8 bases between them. The CDR3 loop reads CASSVGRRSTDTQYF. The CDR3 region has the DNA TGTGCCAGCAGCGTAGGACGAAGAAGCACAGATACGCAGTATTTT.